This TCR beta chain was sequenced in a study of T cell clonality in common variable immunodeficiency (dated by TCRdb to about 2015). Here is what the overall study found, with its caveats: Reportedly, TCRbeta sequences from CVID had fewer deletions and N-nucleotide insertions, and highly modified clones with 13 or more V deletions were absent from CVID. Increased TCRbeta clonality was found in CVID subjects compared with healthy controls (t-test p = 0.018), with the increase being most characteristic of about a third of subjects. Differences among patients in the CVID cohort limited the correlations between repertoire features and clinical complications. According to the authors, finding the cause of the higher clonality in CVID would require sequencing the repertoires of T cell subpopulations. Even though DNA input was the same, control samples had an average of about 80,000 unique sequences each, compared with roughly 30,000 in CVID samples. Healthy controls shared more TCRbeta clones with each other than CVID subjects shared among themselves (p < 0.0001).

CVID was diagnosed by standard criteria: serum IgG, IgA and/or IgM reduced below normal range, plus specific antibody deficiency. The CVID group comprised around 44 subjects, 15 or so female and roughly 29 male, aged roughly 8 to 70 years with a mean age of roughly 40. Most of the CVID patients and most of the healthy controls were of Caucasian heritage. At the time of study participation, every CVID subject had been on replacement immunoglobulin therapy for at least one year. At blood collection, none of the CVID subjects was ill or on immunomodulatory or immunosuppressive medication. Heparinized peripheral whole blood samples of about 5 to 8 ml were obtained from each donor. Genomic DNA from adults with common variable immune deficiency (CVID) and from healthy adult controls was used to sequence TCRbeta CDR3 repertoires. Diluted blood was subjected to density centrifugation over Hypaque 1077 or Ficoll-Paque for isolation of peripheral blood mononuclear cells. Genomic DNA was extracted from unsorted mononuclear cells by Qiagen column purification or by a centrifugation-based method.

In its sample, this clone was seen many times. Its antigen is currently not known. For sequencing, equivalent amounts of genomic DNA were input from CVID and control samples. For every sample, a 60 bp segment covering the rearranged TCRbeta CDR3 region was amplified and then sequenced. The immunoSEQ assay, a bias-corrected multiplex PCR combined with high-throughput sequencing, was used for TCRbeta amplification. The original methods were these. Each unique nucleotide sequence was treated as a clone and annotated with V, D and J genes, copy number and frequency. Sequences were labeled productive if in frame, and non-productive if out of frame or containing stop codons. Clonality was calculated from Shannon's entropy as previously described. Mean CDR3 Kyte-Doolittle hydropathy was derived from the predicted amino acid sequences of productive clones. Hierarchical clustering of scaled V gene usage was performed with the R hclust function using Manhattan distance and complete linkage. Sharing of clones by CDR3 amino acid sequence was evaluated through resampling of 12 repertoires per group over 100 rounds. The repertoires were searched for 70 published EBV-specific and approximately 240 published CMV-specific TCRbeta sequences. Two CVID samples that yielded fewer than 10,000 sequences were excluded from the analysis, so approximately 38 CVID repertoires were retained. In its TCRdb copy, this immuneACCESS table keeps in-frame sequences only and misses some clones. Where compared with another copy, unresolved V genes explain less than half of these, and the others have no known cause. V, J and clone size derive from that table, while D and trimming were established from the DNA sequence. For this sample, just over 20,000 clones appear and none is a singleton. The ten largest clones represent around 2% of the sample.

The sequenced material came from peripheral blood mononuclear cells. The source of this sequence is a human donor with common variable immunodeficiency.

The CDR3 amino acid sequence is: CASSLASTNVNTQYF. The part of the CDR3 DNA that was read is TGTGCCAGCAGCTTAGCTAGCACGAACGTGAATACG. The chain links TRBV7-2 with TRBJ2-3, with the D segment identity uncertain. The read ends 3 residues before the CDR3 terminus; that terminus is restored from the germline J gene. Including the terminal cysteine and phenylalanine, the CDR3 comprises 15 residues. The 36 bases shown cover part of the CDR3, and their frame starts at base 1. CDR1 SGHTA and CDR2 FQGNSA are derived from the germline V gene. V is cut by 0 bases and J by 7 bases, and the space between the germline ends is 14 bases.